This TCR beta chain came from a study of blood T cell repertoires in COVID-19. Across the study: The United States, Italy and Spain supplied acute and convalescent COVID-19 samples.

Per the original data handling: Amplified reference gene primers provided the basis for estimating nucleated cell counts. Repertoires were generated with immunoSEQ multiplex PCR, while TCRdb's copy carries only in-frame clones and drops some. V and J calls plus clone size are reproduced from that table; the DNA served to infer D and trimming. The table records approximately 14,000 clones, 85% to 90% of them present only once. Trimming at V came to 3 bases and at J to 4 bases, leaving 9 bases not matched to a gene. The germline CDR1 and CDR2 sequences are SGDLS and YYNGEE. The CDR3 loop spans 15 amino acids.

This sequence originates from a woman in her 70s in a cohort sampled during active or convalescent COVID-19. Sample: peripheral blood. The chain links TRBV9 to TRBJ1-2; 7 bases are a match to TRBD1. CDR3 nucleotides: TGTGCCAGCAGCGGAGCGACAGGGCTAGGCTATGGCTACACCTTC. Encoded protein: CASSGATGLGYGYTF.